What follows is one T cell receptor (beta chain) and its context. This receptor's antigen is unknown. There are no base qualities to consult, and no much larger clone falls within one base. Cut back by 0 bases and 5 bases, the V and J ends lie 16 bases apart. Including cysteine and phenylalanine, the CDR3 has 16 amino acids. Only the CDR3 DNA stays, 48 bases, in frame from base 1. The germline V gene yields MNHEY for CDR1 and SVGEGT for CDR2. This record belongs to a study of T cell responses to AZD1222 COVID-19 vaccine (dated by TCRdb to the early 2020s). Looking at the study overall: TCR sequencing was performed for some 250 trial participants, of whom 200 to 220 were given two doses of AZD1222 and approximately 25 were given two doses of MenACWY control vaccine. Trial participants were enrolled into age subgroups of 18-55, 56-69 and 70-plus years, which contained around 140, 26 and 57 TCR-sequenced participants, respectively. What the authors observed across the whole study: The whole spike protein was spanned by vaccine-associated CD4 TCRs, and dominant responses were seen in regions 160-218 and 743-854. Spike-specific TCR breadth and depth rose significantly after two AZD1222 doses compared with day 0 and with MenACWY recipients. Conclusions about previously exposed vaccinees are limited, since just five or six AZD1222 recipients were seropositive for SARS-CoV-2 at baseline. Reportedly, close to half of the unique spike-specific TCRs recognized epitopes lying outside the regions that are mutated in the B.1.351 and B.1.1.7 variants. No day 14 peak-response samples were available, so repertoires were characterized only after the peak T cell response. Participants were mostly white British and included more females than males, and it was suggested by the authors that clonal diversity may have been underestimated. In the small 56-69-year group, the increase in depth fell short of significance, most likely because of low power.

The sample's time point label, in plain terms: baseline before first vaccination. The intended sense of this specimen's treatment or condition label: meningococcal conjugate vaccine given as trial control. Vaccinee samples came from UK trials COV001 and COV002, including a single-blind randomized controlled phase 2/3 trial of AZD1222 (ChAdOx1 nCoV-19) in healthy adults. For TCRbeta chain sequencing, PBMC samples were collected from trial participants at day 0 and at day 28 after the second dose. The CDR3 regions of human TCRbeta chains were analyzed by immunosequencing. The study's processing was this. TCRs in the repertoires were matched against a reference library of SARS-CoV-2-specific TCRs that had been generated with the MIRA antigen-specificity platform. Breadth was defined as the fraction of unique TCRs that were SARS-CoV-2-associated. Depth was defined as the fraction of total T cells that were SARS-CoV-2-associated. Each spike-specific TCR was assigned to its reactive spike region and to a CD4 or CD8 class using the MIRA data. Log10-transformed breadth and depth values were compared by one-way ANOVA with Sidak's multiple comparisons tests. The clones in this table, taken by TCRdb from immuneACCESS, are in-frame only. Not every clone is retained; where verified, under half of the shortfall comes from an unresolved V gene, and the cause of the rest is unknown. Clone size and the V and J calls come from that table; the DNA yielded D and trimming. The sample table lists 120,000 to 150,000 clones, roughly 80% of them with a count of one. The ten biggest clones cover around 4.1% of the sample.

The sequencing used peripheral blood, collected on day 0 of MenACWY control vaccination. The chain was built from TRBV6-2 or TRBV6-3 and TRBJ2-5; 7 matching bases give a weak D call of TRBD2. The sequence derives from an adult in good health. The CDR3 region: CASSYSRTGRGETQYF. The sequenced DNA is TGTGCCAGCAGTTACTCCCGGACGGGGAGGGGGGAGACCCAGTACTTC.